Following are 9 T cell receptor beta chains from one sample sequenced in a study of brain T cells in children with intractable seizures. Data came from immunoSEQ multiplex PCR; TCRdb stores just in-frame clones and leaves some out. The sample has 100,000 to 120,000 clones; 90% to 95% are singletons. The input for sequencing was peripheral blood, taken at surgery. All receptors come from a boy less than two years old with hemimegalencephaly and intractable seizures.

This clone was recorded once. This rearrangement joins TRBV28 to TRBJ2-2; 8 bases align to TRBD2. This CDR3 is built from 15 residues. Germline CDR1 reads MDHEN; CDR2 reads SYDVKM. Trimming at V came to 6 bases and at J to 0 bases, leaving 3 bases not matched to a gene. The DNA of the CDR3 is TGTGCCAGCAGACGGGGACTAGCGAACACCGGGGAGCTGTTTTTT. This gives the protein CASRRGLANTGELFF.

V gene TRBV28 combines with J gene TRBJ2-6; D remains ambiguous. The germline V and J ends were trimmed by 6 bases and 0 bases, with 12 bases remaining between them. CDR1 and CDR2 from the germline V gene are MDHEN and SYDVKM. The CDR3 is made up of 16 amino acids. Here the CDR3 DNA reads TGTGCCAGCAGCCATGTTCTCCCCTCTGGGGCCAACGTCCTGACTTTC. Amino acids: CASSHVLPSGANVLTF.

The chain combines TRBV5-5 with TRBJ2-7; D is undetermined. V lost 0 bases to trimming and J lost 4 bases, with 14 bases between them. Germline assignment: CDR1 SGHKS and CDR2 YYEKEE (reference sequence). This CDR3 spans 15 amino acids. CDR3 region: CASSLDSALYYEQYF. The CDR3, as DNA: TGTGCCAGCAGCTTGGACAGTGCCCTTTATTACGAGCAGTACTTC.

The chain has TRBV29-1 and TRBJ2-1, with TRBD2 matching over 11 bases. V gave up 5 bases and J gave up 1 base; unmatched junction bases: 22. The CDR3 runs 21 residues. Germline V gene data show CDR1 as SQVTM and CDR2 as ANQGSEA. The CDR3 region is CSVTNTRGTSGDPRSYNEQFF. In DNA form, the CDR3 reads TGCAGCGTTACAAACACTAGAGGGACTAGCGGTGACCCCCGATCCTACAATGAGCAGTTCTTC.

V and J are TRBV4-1 and TRBJ1-2; D may be TRBD1 (6 bases). With 1 base removed from V and 8 bases from J, the gap between germline ends came to 17 bases. Germline CDR1 MGHRA, CDR2 YSYEKL. The CDR3 length is 15 residues. The CDR3 nucleotides read TGCGCCAGCAGCCAAGTGTTTTTAGGGGGAGAGGGCTACACCTTC. It codes for CASSQVFLGGEGYTF.

The gene calls are TRBV11-3 and TRBJ2-1; D is undetermined. Germline-derived CDR1 and CDR2 are SGHNT and YENEEA. The V end was cut by 0 bases, the J end by 5 bases, with 8 bases between. The CDR3 has 14 amino acids. CDR3 amino acids: CASSLEASHNEQFF. The CDR3 DNA sequence: TGTGCCAGCAGCTTAGAGGCCAGCCACAATGAGCAGTTCTTC.

The chain carries TRBV10-3 and TRBJ2-1, with D perhaps TRBD1 (5 bases). Trimming removed 3 bases at V and 2 bases at J, with 14 bases between. Per the germline V gene, CDR1 is ENHRY and CDR2 is SYGVKD. This CDR3 region has 16 residues. The DNA of the CDR3 is TGTGCCATCAGTGATGAACAGGTCTATCCCTACAATGAGCAGTTCTTC. Its translation: CAISDEQVYPYNEQFF.

The chain employs TRBV3-1 (or the pseudogene TRBV3-2) and TRBJ2-1; D uncertain. V gave up 3 bases and J gave up 10 bases, with 19 bases separating them. In germline, CDR1 is LGHDT, CDR2 YNNKEL (reference sequence). CDR3 length: 15 residues. Written as DNA, the CDR3 is TGTGCCAGCAGCCAGTATGCGACCGTACAATGGGAGCAGTTCTTC. Residues: CASSQYATVQWEQFF.

The chain uses TRBV19 and TRBJ2-7, with D perhaps TRBD2 (6 bases). The CDR3 extends over 14 amino acids. Germline-derived CDR1 and CDR2 are LNHDA and SQIVND (reference sequence). The V and J ends lost 3 bases and 4 bases respectively, with 13 bases between them. CDR3 coding DNA: TGTGCCAGTAGTATGGATTCCGGGAGTTACGAGCAGTACTTC. Protein sequence: CASSMDSGSYEQYF.